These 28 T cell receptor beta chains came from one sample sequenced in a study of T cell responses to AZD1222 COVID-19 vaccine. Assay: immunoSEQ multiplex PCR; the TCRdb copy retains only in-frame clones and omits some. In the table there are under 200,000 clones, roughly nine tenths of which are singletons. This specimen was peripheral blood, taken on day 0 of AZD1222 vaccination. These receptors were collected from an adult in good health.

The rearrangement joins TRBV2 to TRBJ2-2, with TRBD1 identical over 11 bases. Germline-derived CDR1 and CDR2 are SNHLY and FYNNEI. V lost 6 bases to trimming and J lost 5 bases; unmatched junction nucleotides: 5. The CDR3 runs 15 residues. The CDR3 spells CASRSGQGATGELFF. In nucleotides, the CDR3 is TGTGCCAGCAGGAGCGGACAGGGGGCAACCGGGGAGCTGTTTTTT. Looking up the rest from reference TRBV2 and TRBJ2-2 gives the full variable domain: EPEVTQTPSHQVTQMGQEVILRCVPISNHLYFYWYRQILGQKVEFLVSFYNNEISEKSEIFDDQFSVERPDGSNFTLKIRSTKLEDSAMYFCASRSGQGATGELFFGEGSRLTVL.

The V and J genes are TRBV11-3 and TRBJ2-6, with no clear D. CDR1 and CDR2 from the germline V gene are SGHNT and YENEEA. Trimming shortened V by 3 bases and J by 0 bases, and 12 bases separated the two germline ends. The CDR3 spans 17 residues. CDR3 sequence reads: CASSLAEQSSGANVLTF. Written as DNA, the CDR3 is TGTGCCAGCAGCTTGGCCGAACAGAGCTCTGGGGCCAACGTCCTGACTTTC.

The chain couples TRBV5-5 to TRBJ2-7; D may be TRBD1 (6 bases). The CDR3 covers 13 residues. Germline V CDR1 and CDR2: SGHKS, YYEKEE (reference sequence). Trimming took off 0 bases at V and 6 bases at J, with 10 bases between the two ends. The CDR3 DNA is TGTGCCAGCAGCTTGGACAGGGACCTCGAGCAGTACTTC. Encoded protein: CASSLDRDLEQYF.

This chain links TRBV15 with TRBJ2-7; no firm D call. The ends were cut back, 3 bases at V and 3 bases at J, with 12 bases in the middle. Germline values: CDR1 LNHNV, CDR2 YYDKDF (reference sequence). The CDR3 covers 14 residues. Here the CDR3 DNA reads TGTGCCACCAGCAGGCAAGCTCCCCACTACGAGCAGTACTTC. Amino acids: CATSRQAPHYEQYF.

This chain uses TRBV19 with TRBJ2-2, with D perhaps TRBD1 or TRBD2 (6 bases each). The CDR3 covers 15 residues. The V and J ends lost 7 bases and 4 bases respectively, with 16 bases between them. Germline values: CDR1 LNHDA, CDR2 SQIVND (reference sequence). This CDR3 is CASIGGQDGTGELFF. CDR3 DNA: TGTGCCAGTATAGGGGGGCAGGACGGCACCGGGGAGCTGTTTTTT.

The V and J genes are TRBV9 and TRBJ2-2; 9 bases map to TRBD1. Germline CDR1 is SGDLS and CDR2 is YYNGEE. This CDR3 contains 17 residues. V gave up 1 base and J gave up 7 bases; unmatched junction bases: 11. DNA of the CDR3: TGTGCCAGCAGCGTACATCAAAACAGGGGGCGCGTCGGGGAGCTGTTTTTT. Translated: CASSVHQNRGRVGELFF.

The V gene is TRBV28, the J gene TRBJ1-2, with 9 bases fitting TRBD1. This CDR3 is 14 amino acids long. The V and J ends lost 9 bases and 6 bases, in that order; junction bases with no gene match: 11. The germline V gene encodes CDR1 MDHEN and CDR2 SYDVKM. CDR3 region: CASNNRGHRNGYTF. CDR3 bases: TGTGCCAGTAATAACAGGGGGCATCGGAATGGCTACACCTTC.

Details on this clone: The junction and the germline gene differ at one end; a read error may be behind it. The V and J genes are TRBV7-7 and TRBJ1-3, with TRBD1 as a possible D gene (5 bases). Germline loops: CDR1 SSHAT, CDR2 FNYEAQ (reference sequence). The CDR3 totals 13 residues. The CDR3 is CASSSSREGKRNF. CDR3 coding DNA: TGTGCTAGCAGCTCATCCCGGGAGGGGAAGAGGAATTTT.

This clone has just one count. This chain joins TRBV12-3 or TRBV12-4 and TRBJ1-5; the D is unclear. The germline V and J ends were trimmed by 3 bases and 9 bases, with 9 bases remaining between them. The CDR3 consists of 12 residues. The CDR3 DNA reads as TGTGCCAGCAGTTTTGATTTCGGGCCCCAGCATTTT. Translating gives CASSFDFGPQHF.

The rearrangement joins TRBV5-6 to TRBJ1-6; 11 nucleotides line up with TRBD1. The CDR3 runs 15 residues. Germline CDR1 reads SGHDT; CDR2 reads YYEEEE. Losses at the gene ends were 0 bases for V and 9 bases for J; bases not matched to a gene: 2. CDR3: CASSLVGQGASPLHF. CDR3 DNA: TGTGCCAGCAGCTTGGTAGGACAGGGGGCTTCACCCCTCCACTTT.

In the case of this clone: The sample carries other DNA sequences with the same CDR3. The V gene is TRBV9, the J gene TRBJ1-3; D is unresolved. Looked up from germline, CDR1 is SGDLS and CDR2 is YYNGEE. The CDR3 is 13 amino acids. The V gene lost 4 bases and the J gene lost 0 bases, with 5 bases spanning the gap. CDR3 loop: CASSLSSGNTIYF. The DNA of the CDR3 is TGTGCCAGCAGCCTTTCCTCTGGAAACACCATATATTTT.

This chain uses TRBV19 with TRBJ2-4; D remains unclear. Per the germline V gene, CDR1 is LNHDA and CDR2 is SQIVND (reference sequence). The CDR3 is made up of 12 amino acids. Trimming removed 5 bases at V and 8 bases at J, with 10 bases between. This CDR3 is CASSHDLDIQYF. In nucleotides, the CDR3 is TGTGCCAGTAGTCATGACCTGGACATTCAGTACTTC.

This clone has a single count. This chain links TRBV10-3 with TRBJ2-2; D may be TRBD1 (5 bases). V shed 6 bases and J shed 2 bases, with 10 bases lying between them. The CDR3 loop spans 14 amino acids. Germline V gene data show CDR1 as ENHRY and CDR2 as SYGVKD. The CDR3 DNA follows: TGTGCCATCAGAGTGGACACCAACACCGGGGAGCTGTTTTTT. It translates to CAIRVDTNTGELFF.

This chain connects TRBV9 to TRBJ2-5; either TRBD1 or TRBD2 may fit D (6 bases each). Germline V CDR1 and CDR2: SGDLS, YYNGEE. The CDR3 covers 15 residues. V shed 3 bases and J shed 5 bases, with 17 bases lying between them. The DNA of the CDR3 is TGTGCCAGCAGCGCCTTTTTGGGGGGCCCCGAGACCCAGTACTTC. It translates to CASSAFLGGPETQYF. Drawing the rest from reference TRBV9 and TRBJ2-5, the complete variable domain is DSGVTQTPKHLITATGQRVTLRCSPRSGDLSVYWYQQSLDQGLQFLIQYYNGEERAKGNILERFSAQQFPDLHSELNLSSLELGDSALYFCASSAFLGGPETQYFGPGTRLLVL.

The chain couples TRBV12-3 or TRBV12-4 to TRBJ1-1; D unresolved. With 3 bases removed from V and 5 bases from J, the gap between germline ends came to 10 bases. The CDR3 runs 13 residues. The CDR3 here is CASSFRTDTEAFF. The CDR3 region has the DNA TGTGCCAGCAGTTTTAGGACCGATACTGAAGCTTTCTTT.

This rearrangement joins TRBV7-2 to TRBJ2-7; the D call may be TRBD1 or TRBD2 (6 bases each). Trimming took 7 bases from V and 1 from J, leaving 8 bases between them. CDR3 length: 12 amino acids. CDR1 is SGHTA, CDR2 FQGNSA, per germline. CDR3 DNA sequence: TGTGCCAGCAAGGGGGGTTCCTACGAGCAGTACTTC. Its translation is CASKGGSYEQYF. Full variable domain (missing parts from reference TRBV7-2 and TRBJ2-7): GAGVSQSPSNKVTEKGKDVELRCDPISGHTALYWYRQSLGQGLEFLIYFQGNSAPDKSGLPSDRFSAERTGGSVSTLTIQRTQQEDSAVYLCASKGGSYEQYFGPGTRLTVT.

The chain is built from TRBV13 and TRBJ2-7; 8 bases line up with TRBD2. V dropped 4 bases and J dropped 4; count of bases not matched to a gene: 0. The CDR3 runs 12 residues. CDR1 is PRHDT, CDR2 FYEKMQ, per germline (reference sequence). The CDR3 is CASSSGGYEQYF. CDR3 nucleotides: TGTGCCAGCAGCTCGGGGGGGTACGAGCAGTACTTC.

The CDR3, as DNA: TGCGCCAGCAGCCAAGAAGGGACAGGGACCTACAATGAGCAGTTCTTC. It is translated as CASSQEGTGTYNEQFF. V and J are TRBV4-3 and TRBJ2-1; 9 positions agree with TRBD1. CDR3 length equals 16 residues. Germline trimming cut 0 bases from V and 2 bases from J; bases unmatched to any gene: 2. The germline V gene has CDR1 LGHNA and CDR2 YSLEER.

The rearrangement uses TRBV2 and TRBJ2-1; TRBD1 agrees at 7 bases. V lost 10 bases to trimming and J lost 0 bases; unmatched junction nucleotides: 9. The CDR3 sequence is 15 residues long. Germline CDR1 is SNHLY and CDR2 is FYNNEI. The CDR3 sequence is CANSIQGFSYNEQFF. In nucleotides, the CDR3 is TGTGCCAACTCAATACAGGGGTTCTCCTACAATGAGCAGTTCTTC.

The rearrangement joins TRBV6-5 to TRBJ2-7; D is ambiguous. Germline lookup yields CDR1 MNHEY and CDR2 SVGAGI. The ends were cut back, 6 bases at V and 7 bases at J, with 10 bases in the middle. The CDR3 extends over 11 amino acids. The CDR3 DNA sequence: TGTGCCAGCAGCCGGGTAGGGGAGCAGTACTTC. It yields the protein CASSRVGEQYF.

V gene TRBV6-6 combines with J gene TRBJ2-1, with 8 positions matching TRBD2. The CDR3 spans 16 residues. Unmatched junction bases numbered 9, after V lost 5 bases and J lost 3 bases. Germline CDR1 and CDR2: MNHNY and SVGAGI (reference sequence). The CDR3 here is CASSRGGGKIYNEQFF. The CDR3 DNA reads TGTGCCAGCAGTCGGGGGGGAGGAAAAATCTACAATGAGCAGTTCTTC.

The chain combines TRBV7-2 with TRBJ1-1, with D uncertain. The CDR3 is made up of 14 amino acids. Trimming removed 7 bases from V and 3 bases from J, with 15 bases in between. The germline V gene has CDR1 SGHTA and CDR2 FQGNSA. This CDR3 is CASNIDSVYTEAFF. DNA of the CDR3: TGTGCCAGCAACATCGATTCGGTGTACACTGAAGCTTTCTTT. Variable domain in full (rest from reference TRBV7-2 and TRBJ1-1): GAGVSQSPSNKVTEKGKDVELRCDPISGHTALYWYRQSLGQGLEFLIYFQGNSAPDKSGLPSDRFSAERTGGSVSTLTIQRTQQEDSAVYLCASNIDSVYTEAFFGQGTRLTVV.

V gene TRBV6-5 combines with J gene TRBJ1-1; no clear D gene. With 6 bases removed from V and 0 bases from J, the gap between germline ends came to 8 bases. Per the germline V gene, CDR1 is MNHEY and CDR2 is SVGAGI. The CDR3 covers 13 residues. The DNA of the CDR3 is TGTGCCAGCAGAGTGGGGATGAACACTGAAGCTTTCTTT. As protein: CASRVGMNTEAFF.

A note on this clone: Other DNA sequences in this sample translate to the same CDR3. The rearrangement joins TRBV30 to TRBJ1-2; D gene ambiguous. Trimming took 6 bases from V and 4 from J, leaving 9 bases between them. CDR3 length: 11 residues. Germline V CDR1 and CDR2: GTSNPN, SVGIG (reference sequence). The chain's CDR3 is CACRAPYGYTF. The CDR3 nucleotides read TGTGCCTGCCGAGCCCCCTATGGCTACACCTTC.

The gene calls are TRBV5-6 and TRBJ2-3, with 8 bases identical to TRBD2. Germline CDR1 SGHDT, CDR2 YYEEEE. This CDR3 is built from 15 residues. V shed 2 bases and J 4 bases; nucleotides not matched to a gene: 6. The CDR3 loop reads CASSFTVGGADTQYF. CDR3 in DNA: TGTGCCAGCAGCTTTACTGTCGGGGGGGCAGATACGCAGTATTTT.

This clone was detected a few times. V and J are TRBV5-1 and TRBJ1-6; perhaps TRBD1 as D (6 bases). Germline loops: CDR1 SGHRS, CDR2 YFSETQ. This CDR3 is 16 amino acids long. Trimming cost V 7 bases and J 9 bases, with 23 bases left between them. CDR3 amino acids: CASRDTGQSSSSPLHF. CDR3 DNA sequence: TGCGCCAGCCGAGACACAGGGCAAAGTTCTTCTTCACCCCTCCACTTT. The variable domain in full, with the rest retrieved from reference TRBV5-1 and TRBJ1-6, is KAGVTQTPRYLIKTRGQQVTLSCSPISGHRSVSWYQQTPGQGLQFLFEYFSETQRNKGNFPGRFSGRQFSNSRSEMNVSTLELGDSALYLCASRDTGQSSSSPLHFGNGTRLTVT.

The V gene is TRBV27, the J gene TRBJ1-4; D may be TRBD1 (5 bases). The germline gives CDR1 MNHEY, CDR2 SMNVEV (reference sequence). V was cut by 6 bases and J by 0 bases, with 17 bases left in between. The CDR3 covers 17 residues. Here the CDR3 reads CASRRSFGTSTNEKLFF. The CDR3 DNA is TGTGCCAGCAGGCGCAGTTTCGGGACCTCAACTAATGAAAAACTGTTTTTT.

The CDR3 protein is CASSGLQGTYEKLFF. The CDR3 DNA reads as TGTGCCAGCAGCGGACTTCAGGGAACATATGAAAAACTGTTTTTT. This chain connects TRBV2 to TRBJ1-4; a possible D gene is TRBD1 (5 bases). V was trimmed by 6 bases and J by 6 bases, leaving 17 bases between them. CDR1 and CDR2 from the germline V gene are SNHLY and FYNNEI. The CDR3 contains 15 residues.